The 27 T cell receptor beta chains below all came from one sample that was sequenced in a study of control samples from healthy donors and cancer patients. The data were produced by immunoSEQ multiplex PCR, yet TCRdb's version contains in-frame clones alone and is incomplete. The table shows about 120,000 clones, with 90% occurring only once. Sample: blood. These receptors originate from a man aged 40-55 years in good health.

This sequence joins TRBV30 and TRBJ2-6, with D hard to call. Trimming left V 8 bases short and J 4 bases short, with 6 bases between. The CDR3 spans 11 residues. Germline V CDR1 and CDR2: GTSNPN, SVGIG (reference sequence). Written as DNA, the CDR3 is TGTGCCGGTCCAGGGGCCAACGTCCTGACTTTC. This translates into CAGPGANVLTF.

V and J are TRBV4-1 and TRBJ2-7; TRBD1 or TRBD2 may be the D gene (6 bases each). CDR1 is MGHRA and CDR2 is YSYEKL in the germline V gene. The CDR3 consists of 15 residues. The V end lost 11 bases, the J end lost 2 bases, and 22 bases lay between the germline ends. CDR3 sequence reads: CARRRRGPETYEQYF. The DNA of the CDR3 is TGCGCCCGCCGCCGCCGGGGGCCAGAAACCTACGAGCAGTACTTC.

This clone was picked up one time. The chain has TRBV3-1 (or the pseudogene TRBV3-2) and TRBJ1-5; D gene unclear. The length of the CDR3 is 14 residues. V was clipped by 4 bases and J by 1 base, with 8 bases between them. Germline V gene lookup returns CDR1 LGHDT and CDR2 YNNKEL (reference sequence). CDR3 amino acids: CASSPAASNQPQHF. In nucleotides, the CDR3 is TGTGCCAGCAGCCCTGCGGCAAGCAATCAGCCCCAGCATTTT.

The chain has TRBV28 and TRBJ1-3, with D possibly TRBD1 on 5 matching bases. Trimming took 3 bases from V and 0 from J, leaving 12 bases between them. Per the germline V gene, CDR1 is MDHEN and CDR2 is SYDVKM. The length of the CDR3 is 16 residues. The CDR3 loop reads CASSLIPGPSGNTIYF. The CDR3 DNA reads as TGTGCCAGCAGTTTGATCCCAGGGCCCTCTGGAAACACCATATATTTT. Using reference TRBV28 and TRBJ1-3 for the parts outside the CDR3, the full variable domain is DVKVTQSSRYLVKRTGEKVFLECVQDMDHENMFWYRQDPGLGLRLIYFSYDVKMKEKGDIPEGYSVSREKKERFSLILESASTNQTSMYLCASSLIPGPSGNTIYFGEGSWLTVV.

This clone was seen a single time. The chain recombines TRBV7-2 with TRBJ1-2; tentatively, D is TRBD1 (5 bases). CDR1 SGHTA and CDR2 FQGNSA come from the germline V gene. The germline V and J ends were trimmed by 3 bases and 7 bases, with 18 bases remaining between them. The CDR3 totals 15 residues. CDR3 protein: CASSFFLQGGFGYTF. CDR3 nucleotides: TGTGCCAGCAGCTTTTTTCTGCAGGGAGGGTTTGGCTACACCTTC.

This chain links TRBV7-8 with TRBJ2-4; D is unresolved. Between the trimmed V and J ends, which lost 2 bases and 4 bases, there was a span of 12 bases. Germline lookup yields CDR1 SGHVS and CDR2 FQNEAQ. The CDR3 runs to 15 residues. The CDR3 sequence: CASSLLEIAKNIQYF. In nucleotides, the CDR3 is TGTGCCAGCAGCTTATTGGAGATCGCGAAAAACATTCAGTACTTC.

The V gene is TRBV14, the J gene TRBJ2-3; 9 positions agree with TRBD1. V lost 0 bases to trimming and J lost 4 bases; unmatched junction nucleotides: 8. The germline V gene has CDR1 SGHDN and CDR2 FVKESK. This CDR3 spans 17 amino acids. The CDR3 region has the DNA TGTGCCAGCAGCCAAGACCGCGGGACAGGGATCGCAGATACGCAGTATTTT. Translation gives CASSQDRGTGIADTQYF.

This chain uses TRBV27 with TRBJ1-2; a possible D gene is TRBD1 (6 bases). Per the germline V gene, CDR1 is MNHEY and CDR2 is SMNVEV (reference sequence). This CDR3 is built from 16 residues. Trimming removed 6 bases at V and 7 bases at J, with 24 bases between. CDR3 DNA sequence: TGTGCCAGCAGCATCCGAGGGGGGAACCCCCTATCTGGCTACACCTTC. It is translated as CASSIRGGNPLSGYTF.

The J gene is TRBJ2-7, the V gene TRBV15, with 7 nucleotides matching TRBD1. The CDR3 extends over 15 amino acids. CDR1 LNHNV and CDR2 YYDKDF come from the germline V gene (reference sequence). Losses at the gene ends were 1 base for V and 3 bases for J; bases not matched to a gene: 6. The CDR3 loop is CATSRGQGPVYEQYF. CDR3 DNA sequence: TGTGCCACCAGCAGAGGACAGGGCCCCGTCTACGAGCAGTACTTC. Using reference TRBV15 and TRBJ2-7 for the parts outside the CDR3, the full variable domain is DAMVIQNPRYQVTQFGKPVTLSCSQTLNHNVMYWYQQKSSQAPKLLFHYYDKDFNNEADTPDNFQSRRPNTSFCFLDIRSPGLGDTAMYLCATSRGQGPVYEQYFGPGTRLTVT.

This chain connects TRBV30 to TRBJ1-6, with 7 nucleotides matching TRBD1. The trim removed 0 bases at V and 7 bases at J, leaving 0 bases unmatched. This CDR3 spans 13 amino acids. Germline V lookup: CDR1 GTSNPN, CDR2 SVGIG (reference sequence). Here the CDR3 DNA reads TGTGCCTGGAGTGTACAGGGGAATTCACCCCTCCACTTT. Encoded protein: CAWSVQGNSPLHF.

This clone was counted a single time. The V gene is TRBV5-6, the J gene TRBJ1-1; no reliable D call. From germline, CDR1 is SGHDT and CDR2 YYEEEE. Trimming took off 5 bases at V and 7 bases at J, with 15 bases between the two ends. The CDR3 is made up of 13 amino acids. The CDR3 loop reads CASRLGGSGEAFF. The DNA of the CDR3 is TGTGCCAGCAGACTGGGAGGGTCCGGTGAAGCTTTCTTT.

The rearrangement joins TRBV28 to TRBJ2-1; 9 bases align to TRBD2. CDR3 length: 17 residues. Per the germline V gene, CDR1 is MDHEN and CDR2 is SYDVKM. Unmatched junction bases numbered 9, after V lost 4 bases and J lost 2 bases. CDR3 in amino acids: CASSSRGGSSAYNEQFF. The CDR3 DNA follows: TGTGCCAGCAGTTCGCGGGGGGGCAGTAGTGCCTACAATGAGCAGTTCTTC.

Note on this clone: Germline and junction disagree at one end, which may indicate a read error. The identical CDR3 is also encoded by other nucleotide sequences in the sample. This rearrangement joins TRBV5-1 to TRBJ2-3, with D possibly matching TRBD1 (5 bases). This CDR3 spans 14 amino acids. The germline V gene has CDR1 SGHRS and CDR2 YFSETQ. The CDR3 DNA follows: TGCGCCAGTAGCTTGGACACCAGCACAGATACGCAGTATTTT. It yields the protein CASSLDTSTDTQYF.

V is TRBV5-6 and J is TRBJ1-2, with D uncertain. Trimming removed 0 bases at V and 1 base at J, with 10 bases between. This CDR3 has 15 amino acids. Looked up from germline, CDR1 is SGHDT and CDR2 is YYEEEE. CDR3 loop: CASSLGHQLNYGYTF. CDR3 nucleotides: TGTGCCAGCAGCTTGGGACACCAGCTTAACTATGGCTACACCTTC.

The genes are TRBV18 and TRBJ1-2; 7 bases agree with TRBD1. Germline V CDR1 and CDR2: KGHSH, LQKENI. V dropped 3 bases and J dropped 6; count of bases not matched to a gene: 10. The CDR3 consists of 15 residues. For the CDR3, the DNA is TGTGCCAGCTCACCCCGGGGGTCCACAGGGGATGGCTACACCTTC. Protein sequence: CASSPRGSTGDGYTF.

This clone was observed once. The rearrangement joins TRBV2 to TRBJ2-6; 11 bases align to TRBD1. V was clipped by 5 bases and J by 2 bases; unmatched bases: 5. The CDR3 runs to 17 residues. CDR1 is SNHLY, CDR2 FYNNEI, per germline. DNA for the CDR3: TGTGCCAGCAGTATCCGGACAGGGGGCGCTGGGGCCAACGTCCTGACTTTC. It codes for CASSIRTGGAGANVLTF.

This sequence joins TRBV5-1 and TRBJ1-1; TRBD1 might be the D (5 bases). In germline, CDR1 is SGHRS, CDR2 YFSETQ. CDR3 length: 14 residues. Trimming cost V 7 bases and J 6 bases, with 19 bases left between them. The CDR3 sequence: CASCLGGDGAEAFF. CDR3 DNA sequence: TGCGCCAGCTGCCTCGGGGGGGACGGGGCTGAAGCTTTCTTT.

The chain uses TRBV19 and TRBJ1-5; unclear D gene. V was cut by 6 bases and J by 2 bases, with 14 bases left in between. From germline, CDR1 is LNHDA and CDR2 SQIVND (reference sequence). This CDR3 region has 15 residues. The CDR3 nucleotides are TGTGCCAGTAGCCTTATGGACCAGGGCAATCAGCCCCAGCATTTT. Translated, it gives CASSLMDQGNQPQHF.

The V gene is TRBV7-2, the J gene TRBJ2-5, with D unclear. CDR1 and CDR2 (germline): SGHTA, FQGNSA. The CDR3 consists of 14 residues. Trimming cost V 1 base and J 2 bases, with 8 bases left between them. The CDR3 is CASSLGPAQETQYF. CDR3 DNA sequence: TGTGCCAGCAGCTTAGGTCCAGCGCAAGAGACCCAGTACTTC. Filled out from reference TRBV7-2 and TRBJ2-5, the complete variable domain reads GAGVSQSPSNKVTEKGKDVELRCDPISGHTALYWYRQSLGQGLEFLIYFQGNSAPDKSGLPSDRFSAERTGGSVSTLTIQRTQQEDSAVYLCASSLGPAQETQYFGPGTRLLVL.

The gene calls are TRBV10-3 and TRBJ2-5; TRBD2 might be the D (6 bases). The CDR3 covers 15 residues. Germline values: CDR1 ENHRY, CDR2 SYGVKD. V shed 5 bases and J shed 5 bases, with 18 bases lying between them. The CDR3 loop reads CAISLEGSTLETQYF. In DNA, the CDR3 is TGTGCCATCAGTTTGGAGGGGTCAACTCTGGAGACCCAGTACTTC.

V is TRBV5-4 and J is TRBJ1-4; TRBD1 agrees at 7 bases. Germline V gene lookup returns CDR1 SGHNT and CDR2 YYREEE (reference sequence). The CDR3 has 14 residues. The ends lost 0 bases at V and 12 bases at J; junction bases unmatched: 8. CDR3 coding DNA: TGTGCCAGCAGCTTGGTAGCGGGTCAGGGGGAACTGTTTTTT. Translating gives CASSLVAGQGELFF.

The chain joins TRBV10-2 to TRBJ2-5; a possible D gene is TRBD1 (6 bases). Trimming shortened V by 3 bases and J by 5 bases, and 13 bases separated the two germline ends. CDR1 and CDR2 from the germline V gene are WSHSY and SAAADI. The CDR3 is 14 residues long. CDR3 in amino acids: CASSDWDIRETQYF. CDR3 DNA sequence: TGCGCCAGCAGTGATTGGGACATCCGGGAGACCCAGTACTTC.

V is TRBV3-1 (or the pseudogene TRBV3-2) and J is TRBJ2-7; 9 nucleotides agree with TRBD1. The CDR3 consists of 15 residues. V dropped 4 bases and J dropped 6; count of bases not matched to a gene: 10. Germline lookup yields CDR1 LGHDT and CDR2 YNNKEL (reference sequence). This CDR3 is CASSLRTGEASEQYF. In DNA, the CDR3 is TGTGCCAGCAGCCTAAGGACAGGGGAAGCGAGCGAGCAGTACTTC.

The rearrangement uses TRBV7-9 and TRBJ1-3; no firm D call. Germline V gene sequence: CDR1 SEHNR, CDR2 FQNEAQ (reference sequence). The V end was cut by 1 base, the J end by 4 bases, with 2 bases between. The CDR3 sequence is 12 residues long. The CDR3 region is CASSLVGNTIYF. The DNA for the CDR3 is TGTGCCAGCAGCTTAGTCGGAAACACCATATATTTT.

Written as DNA, the CDR3 is TGTGCCAGCAGCTCTTTGAGGGCCCGCTACGAGCAGTACTTC. Protein sequence: CASSSLRARYEQYF. This chain links TRBV7-2 with TRBJ2-7; D is possibly TRBD2 (5 bases). The V end lost 4 bases, the J end lost 3 bases, and 13 bases lay between the germline ends. The CDR3 runs 14 residues. The germline V gene encodes CDR1 SGHTA and CDR2 FQGNSA.

This clone was observed a single time. This sequence joins TRBV18 and TRBJ1-5; 7 bases line up with TRBD1. Trimming cost V 6 bases and J 4 bases; bases outside gene matches: 9. CDR3 size: 15 residues. From germline, CDR1 is KGHSH and CDR2 LQKENI. CDR3 DNA: TGTGCCAGCTCGTACGACAGGGCCCCAAATCAGCCCCAGCATTTT. Translating it yields CASSYDRAPNQPQHF.

The chain is built from TRBV28 and TRBJ1-3; D gene uncertain. Germline V lookup: CDR1 MDHEN, CDR2 SYDVKM. V was trimmed by 4 bases and J by 4 bases, leaving 11 bases between them. The CDR3 is made up of 14 amino acids. In DNA form, the CDR3 reads TGTGCCAGCAGTTCGCCCGCAGAGGGAAACACCATATATTTT. Its translation is CASSSPAEGNTIYF.